These T cell receptor beta chains were read from a single sample in a study of T cells in Graves' hyperthyroidism and ophthalmopathy. One entry per CDR3 protein, called by TCRdb with MiXCR from the multiplex PCR reads. The data contain hundreds of thousands of distinct CDR3 sequences, roughly 20% of them singletons. Sequenced: blood. Receptors were obtained from a woman in her fifties or sixties with Graves' hyperthyroidism that later progressed to Graves' ophthalmopathy. Each CDR3 is given with its conserved first and last residue. The order of the fields is J gene, V gene, CDR3 protein.

j_gene: TRBJ1-2
v_gene: TRBV15
CDR3aa: CATSGDISANYGYTF

j_gene: TRBJ1-3
v_gene: TRBV6-6
CDR3aa: CASSHSLYLIYF

j_gene: TRBJ1-2
v_gene: TRBV5-1
CDR3aa: CASSLLLQTLGYTF

j_gene: TRBJ2-5
v_gene: TRBV5-1
CDR3aa: CASSPWTSGVETQYF

j_gene: TRBJ1-3
v_gene: TRBV5-1
CDR3aa: CASGPITGSYGNTIYF

j_gene: TRBJ1-2
v_gene: TRBV20-1
CDR3aa: CSARDLRQMGSYGYTF

j_gene: TRBJ1-1
v_gene: TRBV5-5
CDR3aa: CASSSPIDRLNTEAFF

j_gene: TRBJ2-3
v_gene: TRBV28
CDR3aa: CASSLAEGGDTQYF

j_gene: TRBJ2-5
v_gene: TRBV2
CDR3aa: CAIRSEQDTPRKTQYF

j_gene: TRBJ2-2
v_gene: TRBV6-1
CDR3aa: CASRAGGVFAGELFF

j_gene: TRBJ2-7
v_gene: TRBV9
CDR3aa: CASSGRERDYEQYF

j_gene: TRBJ1-1
v_gene: TRBV9
CDR3aa: CASSVGTGTTEAFF

j_gene: TRBJ2-3
v_gene: TRBV9
CDR3aa: CASSVFGGATDTQYF

j_gene: TRBJ2-1
v_gene: TRBV11-2
CDR3aa: CASSTGGRNEQFF

j_gene: TRBJ1-1
v_gene: TRBV10-3
CDR3aa: CAISESRRAENTEAFF

j_gene: TRBJ2-2
v_gene: TRBV5-1
CDR3aa: CASSAAGTPFTGELFF

j_gene: TRBJ2-2
v_gene: TRBV7-2
CDR3aa: CASSLQGRTNTGELFF

j_gene: TRBJ1-4
v_gene: TRBV2
CDR3aa: CASSEPKEKLFF

j_gene: TRBJ2-1
v_gene: TRBV3-1
CDR3aa: CASSQRGGGEQFF

j_gene: TRBJ1-3
v_gene: TRBV19
CDR3aa: CASSMGMTSGNTIYF

j_gene: TRBJ1-1
v_gene: TRBV5-1
CDR3aa: CASSGGVEAFF

j_gene: TRBJ1-1
v_gene: TRBV6-5
CDR3aa: CASSSPPDRANTEAFF

j_gene: TRBJ1-1
v_gene: TRBV18
CDR3aa: CASSPPGRGGTEAFF

j_gene: TRBJ2-7
v_gene: TRBV20-1
CDR3aa: CSASPHGTSGNGEGEQYF